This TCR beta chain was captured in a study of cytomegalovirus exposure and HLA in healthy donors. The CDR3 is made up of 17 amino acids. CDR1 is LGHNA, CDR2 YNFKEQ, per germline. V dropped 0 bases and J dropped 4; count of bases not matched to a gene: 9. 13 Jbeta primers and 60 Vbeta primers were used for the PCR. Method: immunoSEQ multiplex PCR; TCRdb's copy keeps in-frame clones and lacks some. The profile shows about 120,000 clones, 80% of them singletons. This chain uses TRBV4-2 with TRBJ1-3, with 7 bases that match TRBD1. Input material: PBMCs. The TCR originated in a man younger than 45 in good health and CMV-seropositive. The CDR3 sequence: CASSQETGQRYGNTIYF. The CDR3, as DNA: TGTGCCAGCAGCCAAGAAACGGGACAGAGATACGGAAACACCATATATTTT.